This TCR beta chain was documented in a study of identical twins. Study conclusions and caveats: Compared with models, monozygotic twins showed more out-of-frame TCR alpha sharing.

Worth noting for this clonotype: The antigen remains undetermined. Sequence at one end of the junction differs from germline and may be a read error.

A universal primer site was created by template switching, with the cDNA bearing unique molecular identifiers. Using its own MiXCR run on the 5' RACE reads, TCRdb lists one record per CDR3 protein. The sample has 1.5 million to 2 million distinct CDR3 sequences, around 29% seen once. The V gene's germline CDR1 is SNHLY and CDR2 FYNNEI. The length of the CDR3 is 11 residues. Sample: cord blood. The chain combines TRBV2 with TRBJ2-7, with unresolved D. This clonotype was obtained from a newborn girl in good health. The CDR3 loop is CASTDSYERYF. CDR3 nucleotides: TGTGCCAGCACAGACTCCTACGAGCGGTACTTC.